The present T cell receptor (beta chain) was sequenced within a study of blood T cell repertoires in COVID-19. With 6 bases clipped from V and 11 bases from J, the junction kept 4 bases outside the gene matches. This CDR3 is built from 13 residues. Looked up from germline, CDR1 is KGHSH and CDR2 is LQKENI. Profiled with immunoSEQ multiplex PCR; TCRdb holds only in-frame clones, not every one. Of more than 120,000 clones in the sample, roughly nine tenths are singletons; the top ten hold around 1.5%. The sequence came from a human donor in a cohort sampled during active COVID-19. The V gene is TRBV18, the J gene TRBJ1-6, with 10 bases that match TRBD1. The sample was peripheral blood. The CDR3 DNA follows: TGTGCCAGCTCCCCTGGACAGGGGGCACCCCTCCACTTT. Translation: CASSPGQGAPLHF.